A single sample gave rise to the 14 T cell receptor beta chains below, sequenced in a study of T cells in Graves' hyperthyroidism and ophthalmopathy. Researchers took RNA transcripts and amplified the TCR beta CDR3 regions from them. HTBI primers drove first-round RT-PCR of the TCR CDR3. TCRdb fed the multiplex PCR reads into MiXCR, producing one record per CDR3 protein. The sample includes roughly 800,000 distinct CDR3 sequences, about two fifths of them seen just once. Sequencing was performed on blood. These receptors all come from a man aged 18 to 30 with Graves' hyperthyroidism.

This clonotype occurred many times. CDR3 region: CASSFPELETQYF. In DNA form, the CDR3 reads TGTGCCAGCAGCTTTCCTGAGTTGGAGACCCAGTACTTC. This chain joins TRBV7-2 and TRBJ2-5; unclear D gene. Trimming left V 3 bases short and J 5 bases short, with 10 bases between. CDR1 and CDR2 (germline): SGHTA, FQGNSA. The CDR3 runs to 13 residues.

In its sample, this clonotype was seen once. This chain's CDR3 is CASSVDPGYGYTF. DNA for the CDR3: TGTGCCAGCAGCGTAGACCCGGGCTATGGCTACACCTTC. V gene TRBV9 combines with J gene TRBJ1-2; D not resolved. The CDR3 contains 13 residues. The V end was cut by 0 bases, the J end by 4 bases, with 7 bases between. CDR1 is SGDLS, CDR2 YYNGEE, per germline.

This clonotype appeared many times. The V call is TRBV29-1, the J call TRBJ2-7, with D possibly being TRBD1 (6 bases). Germline V gene lookup returns CDR1 SQVTM and CDR2 ANQGSEA. The V end was cut by 3 bases, the J end by 5 bases, with 17 bases between. The CDR3 sequence is 14 residues long. This CDR3 is CSVDSISRDNEQYF. DNA for the CDR3: TGCAGCGTTGATAGCATTTCGAGGGACAACGAGCAGTACTTC.

Concerning this clonotype itself: Given a much more abundant clone one base away, this may be a read error. V gene TRBV7-8 combines with J gene TRBJ2-5, with no clear D. The germline V gene encodes CDR1 SGHVS and CDR2 FQNEAQ. CDR3 length: 14 residues. The CDR3, as DNA: TGTGCCAGCAGCTTATGGCCAGACCAAGAGGCCCAGTACTTC. Translated: CASSLWPDQEAQYF. Based on the CDR3 plus reference TRBV7-8 and TRBJ2-5, the full variable domain is GAGVSQSPRYKVAKRGQDVALRCDPISGHVSLFWYQQALGQGPEFLTYFQNEAQLDKSGLPSDRFFAERPEGSVSTLKIQRTQQEDSAVYLCASSLWPDQEAQYFGPGTRLLVL.

This clonotype was counted a few times. The chain uses TRBV7-9 and TRBJ2-5, with 9 bases lining up with TRBD1. This CDR3 has 17 residues. V dropped 4 bases and J dropped 5; count of bases not matched to a gene: 14. Germline V gene data show CDR1 as SEHNR and CDR2 as FQNEAQ (reference sequence). The CDR3 nucleotides are TGTGCCAGCAGCTCGCGAAGGGGGGACAGGGTCCGGGAGACCCAGTACTTC. Amino acids: CASSSRRGDRVRETQYF.

About this clonotype itself: This could be a read error, since a much larger clone is one nucleotide away. J is TRBJ1-5 and V is TRBV9; D not resolved. The CDR3 totals 15 residues. Germline assignment: CDR1 SGDLS and CDR2 YYNGEE. Trimming removed 1 base at V and 6 bases at J, with 14 bases between. CDR3 sequence (DNA): TGTGCCAGCAGCGTAACAGAGGAGAAAGGTCAGCCCCAGCATTTT. It yields the protein CASSVTEEKGQPQHF.

This rearrangement joins TRBV29-1 to TRBJ1-2, with a tentative D call TRBD1 (5 bases). The CDR3 is 16 amino acids. Germline values: CDR1 SQVTM, CDR2 ANQGSEA. Trimming shortened V by 0 bases and J by 0 bases, and 14 bases separated the two germline ends. The CDR3 protein is CSVEEFRSGTNYGYTF. The CDR3 DNA follows: TGCAGCGTTGAAGAGTTCAGGTCAGGGACTAACTATGGCTACACCTTC.

This clonotype was detected once. With a much larger clone just one base away, this may be a read error. The V and J genes are TRBV7-3 and TRBJ1-1; D remains unclear. Trimming took off 5 bases at V and 0 bases at J, with 7 bases between the two ends. This CDR3 comprises 13 residues. Germline CDR1 reads SGHTA; CDR2 reads FQGTGA. The CDR3 loop is CASSNEMNTEAFF. The CDR3, as DNA: TGTGCCAGCAGCAATGAAATGAACACTGAAGCTTTCTTT. Drawing the rest from reference TRBV7-3 and TRBJ1-1, the complete variable domain is GAGVSQTPSNKVTEKGKYVELRCDPISGHTALYWYRQSLGQGPEFLIYFQGTGAADDSGLPNDRFFAVRPEGSVSTLKIQRTERGDSAVYLCASSNEMNTEAFFGQGTRLTVV.

This chain connects TRBV19 to TRBJ2-5, with D possibly matching TRBD2 (6 bases). V shed 7 bases and J shed 9 bases, with 12 bases lying between them. The CDR3 contains 11 residues. Per the germline V gene, CDR1 is LNHDA and CDR2 is SQIVND (reference sequence). CDR3 amino acids: CASKVGEAQYF. The CDR3 nucleotides read TGTGCCAGTAAAGTAGGGGAGGCCCAGTACTTC.

As for this clonotype: Given a much more abundant clone one base away, this may be a read error. V usage is TRBV19 and J usage is TRBJ1-6; TRBD1 might be the D (6 bases). Per germline, CDR1 LNHDA and CDR2 SQIVND (reference sequence). Deletions cut 9 bases from V and 9 bases from J, with 18 bases between. This CDR3 is 14 amino acids long. CDR3 in DNA: TGTGCCAGCTCATACCCCCAGGGGATTTCACCCCTCCACTTT. Protein product: CASSYPQGISPLHF.

The rearrangement links TRBV7-2 to TRBJ1-5; a possible D gene is TRBD1 (6 bases). CDR3 size: 15 residues. Per germline, CDR1 SGHTA and CDR2 FQGNSA. V was cut by 6 bases and J by 5 bases, with 17 bases left in between. The CDR3 DNA is TGTGCCAGCAGGCCGTTGGGGGCCGGAGATCAGCCCCAGCATTTT. Its translation is CASRPLGAGDQPQHF. Together with reference TRBV7-2 and TRBJ1-5, the CDR3 gives the full variable domain: GAGVSQSPSNKVTEKGKDVELRCDPISGHTALYWYRQSLGQGLEFLIYFQGNSAPDKSGLPSDRFSAERTGGSVSTLTIQRTQQEDSAVYLCASRPLGAGDQPQHFGDGTRLSIL.

V is TRBV19 and J is TRBJ1-1; D not certain. The CDR3 is made up of 14 amino acids. The germline V and J ends were trimmed by 3 bases and 2 bases, with 10 bases remaining between them. Per germline, CDR1 LNHDA and CDR2 SQIVND (reference sequence). The CDR3 bases are TGTGCCAGTAGTATCGACTTACTTAACACTGAAGCTTTCTTT. It encodes CASSIDLLNTEAFF.

There are many counts of this clonotype. The chain joins TRBV9 to TRBJ2-2; unclear D gene. Per germline, CDR1 SGDLS and CDR2 YYNGEE. Between the trimmed V and J ends, which lost 2 bases and 5 bases, there was a span of 4 bases. This CDR3 has 12 residues. The CDR3 bases are TGTGCCAGCAGCGTGACTACCGGGGAGCTGTTTTTT. It translates to CASSVTTGELFF. Combining the CDR3 with reference TRBV9 and TRBJ2-2 gives the whole variable domain DSGVTQTPKHLITATGQRVTLRCSPRSGDLSVYWYQQSLDQGLQFLIQYYNGEERAKGNILERFSAQQFPDLHSELNLSSLELGDSALYFCASSVTTGELFFGEGSRLTVL.

This clonotype was detected a few times. The V and J genes are TRBV30 and TRBJ2-7; D not certain. The germline V gene has CDR1 GTSNPN and CDR2 SVGIG (reference sequence). The CDR3 loop spans 11 amino acids. Trimming left V 0 bases short and J 5 bases short, with 5 bases between. The CDR3 here is CAWSVVHEQYF. The CDR3 DNA is TGTGCCTGGAGTGTCGTACACGAGCAGTACTTC.